This entry concerns a single T cell receptor beta chain. These data originate in a study of shared clonotypes between healthy human individuals. Generated by immunoSEQ multiplex PCR, the TCRdb table keeps only in-frame clones and is missing some. In the table there are some 2 million clones, about 95% of which are singletons. With 4 bases clipped from V and 4 bases from J, the junction kept 11 bases outside the gene matches. Germline V gene lookup returns CDR1 SEHNR and CDR2 FQNEAQ (reference sequence). This CDR3 has 16 residues. It was CD45RO-negative cells, positively selected for CCR7, that made up naive CD8 cells, with terminally differentiated effector memory CD45RA+ cells excluded.

The chain has TRBV7-9 and TRBJ2-5; 8 nucleotides line up with TRBD1. Sequencing was done on a sample of naive CD8+ T cells sorted from blood. This clonotype was obtained from a man aged 18 to 29 in good health. CDR3 region: CASSSRTGLERETQYF. In DNA, the CDR3 is TGTGCCAGCAGCTCCAGGACAGGGCTAGAACGAGAGACCCAGTACTTC.